This is a list of T cell receptor beta chains from one sample in a study of identical twins. TCRdb passed the 5' RACE reads through MiXCR, listing each CDR3 protein once. The table lists approximately 490,000 distinct CDR3 sequences, about a fifth of them singletons. The data also belong to a second study, concerning yellow fever vaccine responses in identical twins.

The specimen sequenced was CD4+ T cells sorted from blood. These receptor sequences come from a woman under 30 in good health. Both conserved end residues are part of each CDR3. D genes are given only for firm matches. Some rows have no size entry. The others give once, few or many, or a class for an expanded clone.

V gene: TRBV6-5
clone size: few
J gene: TRBJ2-7
D gene: -
CDR3 DNA: TGTGCCAGTCAAAGCTCCTACGAGCAGTACTTC
CDR3 protein: CASQSSYEQYF

V gene: TRBV12-3/TRBV12-4
clone size: few
J gene: TRBJ2-2
D gene: -
CDR3 DNA: TGTGCCAGCAGTCCTTCCCGGCAGGGGAACACCGGGGAGCTGTTTTTT
CDR3 protein: CASSPSRQGNTGELFF

V gene: TRBV12-3/TRBV12-4
clone size: few
J gene: TRBJ2-3
D gene: TRBD1
CDR3 DNA: TGTGCCAGCAGTCGGACAGGTCGAGATACGCAGTATTTT
CDR3 protein: CASSRTGRDTQYF

V gene: TRBV5-1
clone size: -
J gene: TRBJ2-3
D gene: TRBD2
CDR3 DNA: TGCGCCAGCAGCTTCGGACTAGCGGTCACAGATACGCAGTATTTT
CDR3 protein: CASSFGLAVTDTQYF

V gene: TRBV6-1
clone size: few
J gene: TRBJ2-5
D gene: -
CDR3 DNA: TGTGCCAGCAGTGAAACGACAGCCCAAGAGACCCAGTACTTC
CDR3 protein: CASSETTAQETQYF

V gene: TRBV5-5
clone size: -
J gene: TRBJ2-3
D gene: TRBD2
CDR3 DNA: TGTGCCAGCAGCCCCCTCCCTAGCGGGACCCGGGATACGCAGTATTTT
CDR3 protein: CASSPLPSGTRDTQYF

V gene: TRBV14
clone size: few
J gene: TRBJ2-5
D gene: -
CDR3 DNA: TGTGCCAGCAGCCAAGACCCGATGCTGGAGACCCAGTACTTC
CDR3 protein: CASSQDPMLETQYF

V gene: TRBV5-1
clone size: -
J gene: TRBJ2-1
D gene: TRBD2
CDR3 DNA: TGCGCCAGCAGCCTAGGACTAGCGGGAGGGCCACGGTCCTACAATGAGCAGTTCTTC
CDR3 protein: CASSLGLAGGPRSYNEQFF

V gene: TRBV5-1
clone size: few
J gene: TRBJ1-4
D gene: -
CDR3 DNA: TGCGCCAGCAGCTTGGGCCGCAACAGGGTTCGGCAGCTACCGAGGTTT
CDR3 protein: CASSLGRNRVRQLPRF

V gene: TRBV6-9
clone size: few
J gene: TRBJ2-7
D gene: TRBD1
CDR3 DNA: TGTGCCCGCCAAGCCGGGACAGGGGGCTACGAGCAGTACTTC
CDR3 protein: CARQAGTGGYEQYF

V gene: TRBV10-3
clone size: -
J gene: TRBJ2-1
D gene: -
CDR3 DNA: TGTGCCATCACCAGCAACAATGAGCAGTTCTTC
CDR3 protein: CAITSNNEQFF

V gene: TRBV20-1
clone size: few
J gene: TRBJ2-3
D gene: -
CDR3 DNA: TGCAGTGCTAGAGATCATGGGGACCCTGCCACAGATACGCAGTATTTT
CDR3 protein: CSARDHGDPATDTQYF

V gene: TRBV4-1
clone size: -
J gene: TRBJ1-1
D gene: TRBD1
CDR3 DNA: TGCGCCAGCAGCCACTTGACAGGGGTGAACACTGAAGCTTTCTTT
CDR3 protein: CASSHLTGVNTEAFF

V gene: TRBV29-1
clone size: -
J gene: TRBJ1-6
D gene: TRBD1
CDR3 DNA: TGCAGCGCACTGAGTAACCGTGACAGGGGTAATTCACCCCTCCACTTT
CDR3 protein: CSALSNRDRGNSPLHF

V gene: TRBV12-3/TRBV12-4
clone size: -
J gene: TRBJ1-4
D gene: -
CDR3 DNA: TGTGCCAGCAGTTTTGGTACTACCAATGAAAAACTGTTTTTT
CDR3 protein: CASSFGTTNEKLFF

V gene: TRBV10-2
clone size: -
J gene: TRBJ1-1
D gene: -
CDR3 DNA: TGCGCCAGCAGATTAGACAGGAATGAAGCTTTCTTT
CDR3 protein: CASRLDRNEAFF

V gene: TRBV10-2
clone size: -
J gene: TRBJ2-2
D gene: -
CDR3 DNA: TGCGCCAGCAGTATCGGACGGATTAGGGACACCGGGGAGCTGTTTTTT
CDR3 protein: CASSIGRIRDTGELFF

V gene: TRBV3-1
clone size: -
J gene: TRBJ2-2
D gene: -
CDR3 DNA: TGTGCCAGCAGCCGTCGGACGTCTACGAACACCGGGGAGCTGTTTTTT
CDR3 protein: CASSRRTSTNTGELFF

V gene: TRBV5-1
clone size: few
J gene: TRBJ2-7
D gene: -
CDR3 DNA: TGCGCCAGCAGCTTGGATGGGCGAAGCAACGAGCAGTACTTC
CDR3 protein: CASSLDGRSNEQYF

V gene: TRBV27
clone size: few
J gene: TRBJ2-1
D gene: -
CDR3 DNA: TGTGCCAGCAACCCTAGGCTTGTCAGATCTTCCTACAATGAGCAGTTCTTC
CDR3 protein: CASNPRLVRSSYNEQFF

V gene: TRBV5-1
clone size: many
J gene: TRBJ2-5
D gene: -
CDR3 DNA: TGTGCCAGCAGCTTGGCGAGGGAGACCCAGTACTTC
CDR3 protein: CASSLARETQYF

V gene: TRBV7-3
clone size: -
J gene: TRBJ2-1
D gene: -
CDR3 DNA: TGTGCCAGCAGCCCGGGGCCAGGGAGCTCCTACAATGAGCAGTTCTTC
CDR3 protein: CASSPGPGSSYNEQFF

V gene: TRBV20-1
clone size: -
J gene: TRBJ2-1
D gene: -
CDR3 DNA: TGCAGTGCTAGTAAGGAGCCCAATGAGCAGTTCTTC
CDR3 protein: CSASKEPNEQFF

V gene: TRBV19
clone size: few
J gene: TRBJ2-1
D gene: TRBD2
CDR3 DNA: TGTGCCAGTAGTACAACCGGGACTAGCTTATACAATGAGCAGTTCTTC
CDR3 protein: CASSTTGTSLYNEQFF

V gene: TRBV5-1
clone size: few
J gene: TRBJ1-6
D gene: -
CDR3 DNA: TGCGCCAGCAGTAACGACATGGATCGACGCCTCCACTTT
CDR3 protein: CASSNDMDRRLHF

V gene: TRBV11-2
clone size: few
J gene: TRBJ2-1
D gene: -
CDR3 DNA: TGTGCCAGCAGCTACCCCCAGGGCACCATAACCTACAATGAGCAGTTCTTC
CDR3 protein: CASSYPQGTITYNEQFF

V gene: TRBV3-1
clone size: -
J gene: TRBJ2-1
D gene: TRBD2
CDR3 DNA: TGTGCCAGCAGCCAAGAGATCGCTAGCGGGAGGAATGAGCAGTTCTTC
CDR3 protein: CASSQEIASGRNEQFF

V gene: TRBV27
clone size: -
J gene: TRBJ2-5
D gene: TRBD2
CDR3 DNA: TGTGCCAGCAGTTCCGGGGGGAGGGAGGAGACCCAGTACTTC
CDR3 protein: CASSSGGREETQYF

V gene: TRBV3-1
clone size: -
J gene: TRBJ2-7
D gene: TRBD1
CDR3 DNA: TGTGCCAGCAGCCACACGGACAGGGGCTACGAGCAGTACTTC
CDR3 protein: CASSHTDRGYEQYF

V gene: TRBV7-3
clone size: -
J gene: TRBJ1-5
D gene: -
CDR3 DNA: TGTGCCAGCAGCTTAGGACAGCCTGGCAGCAATCAGCCCCAGCATTTT
CDR3 protein: CASSLGQPGSNQPQHF

V gene: TRBV29-1
clone size: many
J gene: TRBJ2-3
D gene: -
CDR3 DNA: TGCAGCGTTGAAGATCGTATTGGCACAGATACGCAGTATTTT
CDR3 protein: CSVEDRIGTDTQYF

V gene: TRBV20-1
clone size: few
J gene: TRBJ2-5
D gene: TRBD2
CDR3 DNA: TGCAGTGCTAGGAATTTAGCGGGGAAGGGAGAGACCCAGTACTTC
CDR3 protein: CSARNLAGKGETQYF

V gene: TRBV18
clone size: -
J gene: TRBJ1-5
D gene: TRBD1
CDR3 DNA: TGTGCCAGCTCAAGGGGGCTGGATCAGCCCCAGCATTTT
CDR3 protein: CASSRGLDQPQHF

V gene: TRBV12-3/TRBV12-4
clone size: -
J gene: TRBJ2-7
D gene: TRBD2
CDR3 DNA: TGTGCCAGCAGTTCTACTAGCGTGACCCCTAGAGAGCAGTACTTC
CDR3 protein: CASSSTSVTPREQYF

V gene: TRBV19
clone size: few
J gene: TRBJ2-1
D gene: TRBD2
CDR3 DNA: TGTGCCAGTATGGTGGGGGGGGCCTACAATGAGCAGTTCTTC
CDR3 protein: CASMVGGAYNEQFF

V gene: TRBV18
clone size: -
J gene: TRBJ1-4
D gene: -
CDR3 DNA: TGTGCCAGCCGACAGCCGAATGAAAAACTGTTTTTT
CDR3 protein: CASRQPNEKLFF

V gene: TRBV20-1
clone size: -
J gene: TRBJ2-7
D gene: -
CDR3 DNA: TGCAGTGCTAGAGGTCCGGTGACCTACGAGCAGTACTTC
CDR3 protein: CSARGPVTYEQYF

V gene: TRBV20-1
clone size: few
J gene: TRBJ2-5
D gene: -
CDR3 DNA: TGCAGTGCAAGAGGTCCGGCGGCGTGGGAGACCCAGTACTTC
CDR3 protein: CSARGPAAWETQYF

V gene: TRBV4-1
clone size: -
J gene: TRBJ2-7
D gene: -
CDR3 DNA: TGCGCCAGCAGCCAAGGAGGGGCGGGAGTGGGGACAGGTCGATACGAGCAGTACTTC
CDR3 protein: CASSQGGAGVGTGRYEQYF

V gene: TRBV28
clone size: -
J gene: TRBJ2-3
D gene: -
CDR3 DNA: TGTGCCAGCAGACCCGAAGCCCCGCCGGCTACGCAGTATTTT
CDR3 protein: CASRPEAPPATQYF

V gene: TRBV3-1
clone size: few
J gene: TRBJ2-5
D gene: TRBD2
CDR3 DNA: TGTGCCAGCAGCCAAGGTGGGACTAGCGGGAGGGAGACCCAGTACTTC
CDR3 protein: CASSQGGTSGRETQYF

V gene: TRBV2
clone size: few
J gene: TRBJ2-2
D gene: -
CDR3 DNA: TGTGCCAGCAGTGAAATTTCAGGGGTGCACACCGGGGAGCTGTTTTTT
CDR3 protein: CASSEISGVHTGELFF

V gene: TRBV20-1
clone size: few
J gene: TRBJ2-7
D gene: TRBD2
CDR3 DNA: TGCAGTGCTAGGCTGCTAGCGGGAGGCCTTAGCTCCTACGAGCAGTACTTC
CDR3 protein: CSARLLAGGLSSYEQYF

V gene: TRBV20-1
clone size: few
J gene: TRBJ1-1
D gene: -
CDR3 DNA: TGCAGTGCTAGGATGGGGGCGGGGAACACTGAAGCTTTCTTT
CDR3 protein: CSARMGAGNTEAFF

V gene: TRBV15
clone size: few
J gene: TRBJ2-3
D gene: -
CDR3 DNA: TGTGCCACCACCTACCCGGTCGCGGGGATGACAGATACGCAGTATTTT
CDR3 protein: CATTYPVAGMTDTQYF

V gene: TRBV19
clone size: -
J gene: TRBJ2-2
D gene: -
CDR3 DNA: TGTGCCAGTACCCCGGTAGGGGTCAAGACCGGGGAGCTGTTTTTT
CDR3 protein: CASTPVGVKTGELFF

V gene: TRBV18
clone size: few
J gene: TRBJ1-1
D gene: -
CDR3 DNA: TGTGCCAGCTCACCACCGGGGGAAGCTTTCTTT
CDR3 protein: CASSPPGEAFF

V gene: TRBV7-9
clone size: -
J gene: TRBJ2-4
D gene: -
CDR3 DNA: TGTGCCAGCAGCTTAATCGGCGGGCAAGGCAAAAACATTCAGTACTTC
CDR3 protein: CASSLIGGQGKNIQYF

V gene: TRBV19
clone size: -
J gene: TRBJ1-2
D gene: -
CDR3 DNA: TGTGCCAGTAGTCGGGACGGAATTAACTATGGCTACACCTTC
CDR3 protein: CASSRDGINYGYTF

V gene: TRBV5-1
clone size: -
J gene: TRBJ2-7
D gene: -
CDR3 DNA: TGCGCCAGCAGCTCACAGGGTCAGCCGAATACCTACGAGCAGTACTTC
CDR3 protein: CASSSQGQPNTYEQYF

V gene: TRBV20-1
clone size: -
J gene: TRBJ2-1
D gene: -
CDR3 DNA: TGCAGTGCTAGCAAGGGAAATGAGCAGTTCTTC
CDR3 protein: CSASKGNEQFF

V gene: TRBV5-1
clone size: many
J gene: TRBJ1-5
D gene: -
CDR3 DNA: TGCGCCAGCAGCTTGGCAGGCATGGGCAATCAGCCCCAGCATTTT
CDR3 protein: CASSLAGMGNQPQHF

V gene: TRBV4-2
clone size: -
J gene: TRBJ1-1
D gene: -
CDR3 DNA: TGTGCCAGCAGCCACTTGGGGGAAACAGATTTCGGGGAAGCTTTCTTT
CDR3 protein: CASSHLGETDFGEAFF

V gene: TRBV4-1
clone size: few
J gene: TRBJ1-4
D gene: -
CDR3 DNA: TGCGCCAGCAGCCGACCCACGGCAACTAATGAAAAACTGTTTTTT
CDR3 protein: CASSRPTATNEKLFF